This note documents a single T cell receptor beta chain sequence. The data were obtained in a study of blood T cell repertoires in COVID-19. Study-level background: Samples of COVID-19 (acute and convalescent) were obtained from the United States, Italy and Spain.

The data were produced by immunoSEQ multiplex PCR, yet TCRdb's version contains in-frame clones alone and is incomplete. The table has around 260,000 clones, around 90% seen once. This TCR was recovered from a man between 60 and 70 years old who had recovered from COVID-19. The specimen was peripheral blood.

CDR3 residues: CASSLARSDTQYF. CDR3 DNA: TGTGCCAGCAGTTTAGCGAGGAGCGATACGCAGTATTTT. V usage is TRBV12-3 or TRBV12-4 and J usage is TRBJ2-3; D ambiguous. The CDR3 length is 13 residues. The ends were cut back, 0 bases at V and 6 bases at J, with 7 bases in the middle.